The 20 T cell receptor beta chains listed next were all sequenced from one sample in a study of cytomegalovirus exposure and HLA in healthy donors. TCRdb's table, derived via immunoSEQ multiplex PCR, lists solely in-frame clones and lacks some. This sample has 150,000 to 180,000 clones, with about 82% found just once. Sequenced: PBMCs. These receptors were obtained from a human donor in good health.

The chain links TRBV19 to TRBJ1-5; TRBD1 aligns across 7 bases. The CDR3 runs 15 residues. The germline V gene has CDR1 LNHDA and CDR2 SQIVND (reference sequence). The trim removed 6 bases at V and 0 bases at J, leaving 5 bases unmatched. CDR3 nucleotides: TGTGCCAGTAGCCCAAACAGGGGTAGCAATCAGCCCCAGCATTTT. Protein product: CASSPNRGSNQPQHF.

The genes are TRBV2 and TRBJ2-2; D remains ambiguous. Per the germline V gene, CDR1 is SNHLY and CDR2 is FYNNEI. The ends were cut back, 6 bases at V and 6 bases at J, with 11 bases in the middle. This CDR3 comprises 13 residues. The CDR3 loop is CASRVQAAGELFF. CDR3 in DNA: TGTGCCAGCAGGGTCCAGGCTGCCGGGGAGCTGTTTTTT. Together with reference TRBV2 and TRBJ2-2, the CDR3 gives the full variable domain: EPEVTQTPSHQVTQMGQEVILRCVPISNHLYFYWYRQILGQKVEFLVSFYNNEISEKSEIFDDQFSVERPDGSNFTLKIRSTKLEDSAMYFCASRVQAAGELFFGEGSRLTVL.

This chain links TRBV6-5 with TRBJ1-4; TRBD1 matches 9 bases. The germline gives CDR1 MNHEY, CDR2 SVGAGI. V lost 6 bases and J lost 7; bases outside the gene matches: 9. This CDR3 is 15 amino acids long. Here the CDR3 DNA reads TGTGCCAGCAGGCCGGGACAGGGATTAGGTGAAAAACTGTTTTTT. Protein product: CASRPGQGLGEKLFF.

The chain joins TRBV5-1 to TRBJ2-5; 12 positions match TRBD2. This CDR3 spans 18 amino acids. V shed 4 bases, J shed 4 bases, and the junction held 14 bases outside the gene matches. In germline, CDR1 is SGHRS, CDR2 YFSETQ. Written as DNA, the CDR3 is TGCGCCAGCAGCCCGAACTACACTAGCGGGAGGCCCGGAGAGACCCAGTACTTC. Amino acids: CASSPNYTSGRPGETQYF. Filled out from reference TRBV5-1 and TRBJ2-5, the complete variable domain reads KAGVTQTPRYLIKTRGQQVTLSCSPISGHRSVSWYQQTPGQGLQFLFEYFSETQRNKGNFPGRFSGRQFSNSRSEMNVSTLELGDSALYLCASSPNYTSGRPGETQYFGPGTRLLVL.

The gene calls are TRBV28 and TRBJ1-4; D is unresolved. Per germline, CDR1 MDHEN and CDR2 SYDVKM. This CDR3 spans 15 amino acids. V lost 2 bases and J lost 3, with 10 bases in between. The CDR3 is CASSLAVLANEKLFF. Here the CDR3 DNA reads TGTGCCAGCAGTTTAGCGGTACTAGCTAATGAAAAACTGTTTTTT.

There are a few counts of this clone. The rearrangement links TRBV27 to TRBJ1-2; D is perhaps TRBD1 (6 bases). The CDR3 length is 12 residues. Per germline, CDR1 MNHEY and CDR2 SMNVEV (reference sequence). Trimming removed 8 bases from V and 8 bases from J, with 15 bases in between. CDR3 coding DNA: TGTGCCAGCGGGGGCTGGGGGGGCGGCTACACCTTC. This gives the protein CASGGWGGGYTF.

The genes are TRBV5-1 and TRBJ2-5, with TRBD2 identical over 14 bases. V was pared by 2 bases and J by 1 base, with 1 base of the junction left unmatched. Germline CDR1 reads SGHRS; CDR2 reads YFSETQ. The CDR3 length is 16 residues. CDR3 DNA sequence: TGCGCCAGCAGCTTCGGGACTAGCGGGGGCCAAGAGACCCAGTACTTC. Translating gives CASSFGTSGGQETQYF.

The rearrangement uses TRBV11-1 and TRBJ1-1; 7 bases align to TRBD1. The J segment lost 1 base and the V segment lost 5 bases, leaving 4 bases of the junction unmatched. CDR3 length equals 14 residues. Germline values: CDR1 SGHAT, CDR2 FQDESV (reference sequence). Written as DNA, the CDR3 is TGTGCCAGCAGCGTTGGGACAGAGAACACTGAAGCTTTCTTT. This translates into CASSVGTENTEAFF.

This chain joins TRBV7-9 and TRBJ2-7, with D unresolved. Germline V gene lookup returns CDR1 SEHNR and CDR2 FQNEAQ (reference sequence). The V end lost 5 bases, the J end lost 5 bases, and 7 bases lay between the germline ends. The CDR3 consists of 11 residues. This chain's CDR3 is CASSLLDEQYF. The CDR3 DNA reads as TGTGCCAGCAGCCTCCTCGACGAGCAGTACTTC.

The chain combines TRBV19 with TRBJ2-4, with D possibly TRBD2 on 6 matching bases. The germline V and J ends were trimmed by 3 bases and 0 bases, with 12 bases remaining between them. CDR3 length: 16 amino acids. CDR1 is LNHDA, CDR2 SQIVND, per germline (reference sequence). The CDR3 here is CASSIGGGIAKNIQYF. CDR3 nucleotides: TGTGCCAGTAGTATCGGTGGGGGGATAGCCAAAAACATTCAGTACTTC.

The chain recombines TRBV5-1 with TRBJ2-1; 11 bases align to TRBD2. Trimming took 0 bases from V and 2 from J; bases not matched to a gene: 10. Germline assignment: CDR1 SGHRS and CDR2 YFSETQ. The CDR3 has 19 amino acids. CDR3 region: CASSLAKRTSGPTYNEQFF. The CDR3, as DNA: TGCGCCAGCAGCTTGGCCAAACGGACTAGCGGGCCAACCTACAATGAGCAGTTCTTC.

The V call is TRBV7-2, the J call TRBJ2-3, with 8 bases aligning to TRBD1. The V gene end was trimmed by 5 bases and the J gene end by 1 base; junction bases not matched to a gene: 2. CDR1 SGHTA and CDR2 FQGNSA come from the germline V gene. This CDR3 contains 14 residues. Here the CDR3 reads CASSLRGRTDTQYF. The CDR3 DNA reads TGTGCCAGCAGCCTCAGGGGGCGCACAGATACGCAGTATTTT.

This chain joins TRBV18 and TRBJ1-2; TRBD1 matches 7 bases. The CDR3 sequence is 17 residues long. The germline gives CDR1 KGHSH, CDR2 LQKENI. The V segment lost 2 bases and the J segment 4 bases; nucleotides outside the gene matches: 13. CDR3 loop: CASSPADGRQGAYGYTF. Here the CDR3 DNA reads TGTGCCAGCTCACCAGCGGACGGACGACAGGGTGCCTATGGCTACACCTTC.

V usage is TRBV6-5 and J usage is TRBJ1-1; 9 bases are shared with TRBD1. The V gene end was trimmed by 11 bases and the J gene end by 7 bases; junction bases not matched to a gene: 11. Germline CDR1 is MNHEY and CDR2 is SVGAGI. The CDR3 spans 13 residues. For the CDR3, the DNA is TGTGCCTGCCGCCAAGACAGGGGGGTTGAAGCTTTCTTT. Translated, it gives CACRQDRGVEAFF.

This chain links TRBV5-5 with TRBJ1-2; 7 nucleotides match TRBD1. V was clipped by 4 bases and J by 8 bases; unmatched bases: 8. CDR3 length: 13 residues. Germline assignment: CDR1 SGHKS and CDR2 YYEKEE (reference sequence). The CDR3 sequence is CASSVQGGLGYTF. The CDR3, as DNA: TGTGCCAGCAGCGTTCAGGGGGGCCTGGGCTACACCTTC.

The chain recombines TRBV4-1 with TRBJ1-2, with TRBD1 matching 7 bases. This CDR3 comprises 15 residues. Trimming cost V 6 bases and J 6 bases; bases outside gene matches: 13. The V gene's germline CDR1 is MGHRA and CDR2 YSYEKL. The CDR3 here is CASRPTGVRSDGYTF. The CDR3 DNA is TGCGCCAGCAGACCAACAGGGGTACGTTCCGATGGCTACACCTTC.

The chain has TRBV11-2 and TRBJ1-1, with D possibly matching TRBD1 (6 bases). V was shortened by 4 bases and J by 7 bases, with 22 bases between the two germline ends. The germline V gene encodes CDR1 SGHAT and CDR2 FQNNGV. This CDR3 is built from 16 residues. The CDR3 bases are TGTGCCAGCAGCTACTTCGGTTGGACAGACTTGAATGAAGCTTTCTTT. Its translation: CASSYFGWTDLNEAFF.

This clone was seen once. The chain employs TRBV18 and TRBJ2-1; possibly TRBD2 for D (5 bases). CDR1 KGHSH and CDR2 LQKENI come from the germline V gene. This CDR3 comprises 15 residues. V gave up 0 bases and J gave up 2 bases, with 8 bases separating them. This CDR3 reads CASSPPGVPYNEQFF. The CDR3 nucleotides read TGTGCCAGCTCACCACCGGGAGTCCCCTACAATGAGCAGTTCTTC.

The chain joins TRBV27 to TRBJ1-5; no clear D. The germline V gene encodes CDR1 MNHEY and CDR2 SMNVEV (reference sequence). The length of the CDR3 is 13 residues. Trimming left V 2 bases short and J 7 bases short, with 9 bases between. DNA of the CDR3: TGTGCCAGCAGTTTACGGGGTGGGCAGCCCCAGCATTTT. The encoded protein is CASSLRGGQPQHF.

The V call is TRBV11-3, the J call TRBJ2-1; 7 positions agree with TRBD2. The junction had 9 bases not matched to a gene; V was cut back by 8 bases and J by 8 bases. The germline V gene encodes CDR1 SGHNT and CDR2 YENEEA. This CDR3 has 13 residues. The CDR3 loop is CASRGREGHEQFF. The DNA for the CDR3 is TGTGCCAGCCGGGGCAGGGAGGGGCATGAGCAGTTCTTC.